What follows is one T cell receptor beta chain and its context. Its specificity is not known. This sample is part of a study of shared clonotypes between healthy human individuals. In the study overall: The study used three CD4 naive, three CD4 memory, two CD8 naive and one CD8 memory plate per donor. Study-wide results and limits: Non-shared clonotypes had lower generation probabilities than clonotypes shared by all four sorted-subset donors. Rarefaction demonstrated incomplete sorted-subset sequencing despite large depth.

TCRdb's copy holds only in-frame clones and misses some; the assay was immunoSEQ multiplex PCR. Among roughly 2.2 million clones, 85% to 95% were seen once, and the ten largest hold around 0.38%. V lost 2 bases to trimming and J lost 1 base; unmatched junction nucleotides: 6. Germline CDR1 MGHRA, CDR2 YSYEKL. The CDR3 totals 16 residues. Input material: naive CD4+ T cells from PBMCs. Subset in this sample: CD45RA+ positively selected. The chain recombines TRBV4-1 with TRBJ2-7; the match to TRBD1 covers 9 bases. This clonotype originated in a man aged 18-30 years in good health. Some clones in this sample may be carry-over from other donors' samples. In DNA form, the CDR3 reads TGCGCCAGCAGCCAACACAGGGGGCGCCGGTCCTACGAGCAGTACTTC. The encoded protein is CASSQHRGRRSYEQYF.